This T cell receptor (beta chain) was captured by sequencing in a study of post-analysis software for immune sequencing data. Across the study: Relapsing-remitting, secondary progressive and progressive-relapsing forms made up the multiple sclerosis disease courses. Study conclusions and caveats: Elevated frequency relative to controls characterized four to six TRBV segments in patients, TRBV5-6, TRBV5-1 and TRBV20-1 among them. Those samples that were prepared in the same batch co-clustered strongly by F measure. The study found significantly lower normalized Chao1 diversity in multiple sclerosis patients than in controls.

The TCR beta cDNA libraries contained unique molecular identifiers. Each CDR3 protein gets one entry after TCRdb re-called the PCR reads with MiXCR. This table has 700,000 to 900,000 distinct CDR3 sequences, 35% to 55% appearing once. This clonotype was found a few times. Its antigen is as yet unknown. Germline-derived CDR1 and CDR2 are SGHRS and YFSETQ. V was trimmed by 0 bases and J by 3 bases, leaving 6 bases between them. The CDR3 runs to 13 residues. The TCR originated in a girl aged 5-17 years with multiple sclerosis. Sample: blood. J is TRBJ1-1 and V is TRBV5-1; D is unclear. The CDR3 region has the DNA TGCGCCAGCAGCTTGGAGGAGGACACTGAAGCTTTCTTT. Its translation: CASSLEEDTEAFF.